A selection of T cell receptor beta chains follows, all from one sample in a study of T cells in Graves' hyperthyroidism and ophthalmopathy. Via MiXCR, TCRdb re-called the multiplex PCR reads, giving one row per CDR3 protein. The table shows more than 500,000 distinct CDR3 sequences, with 14% occurring only once. Sequences were obtained from blood. All receptors come from a woman aged 40 to 49 with Graves' hyperthyroidism. CDR3s include the opening cysteine and the closing phenylalanine or tryptophan. The order of the fields is J gene, V gene, D gene, clone size, CDR3 DNA, CDR3 protein. A D gene is named only where the DNA matches it firmly. Clone size is shown for a subset of rows, as once, few, many or a class of expanded clone.

j_gene: TRBJ2-1; v_gene: TRBV30; d_gene: NA; abundance: many; CDR3nt: TGTGCCTGGAGTTTTGGCAACTACAATGAGCAGTTCTTC; CDR3aa: CAWSFGNYNEQFF
j_gene: TRBJ1-3; v_gene: TRBV30; d_gene: NA; abundance: NA; CDR3nt: TGTGCCTGGACAGGGTTTGGAAACACCATATATTTT; CDR3aa: CAWTGFGNTIYF
j_gene: TRBJ2-1; v_gene: TRBV28; d_gene: NA; abundance: few; CDR3nt: TGTGCCAGCAGTTCCTCAGCCTACAATGAGCAGTTCTTC; CDR3aa: CASSSSAYNEQFF
j_gene: TRBJ2-1; v_gene: TRBV5-4; d_gene: TRBD2; abundance: many; CDR3nt: TGTGCCAGCAGCTTGGACCTTAGCGGGTCCTCCTACAATGAGCAGTTCTTC; CDR3aa: CASSLDLSGSSYNEQFF
j_gene: TRBJ1-1; v_gene: TRBV27; d_gene: NA; abundance: many; CDR3nt: TGTGCCAGCAGTACGGGGGCAATCACTGAAGCTTTCTTT; CDR3aa: CASSTGAITEAFF
j_gene: TRBJ1-2; v_gene: TRBV10-3; d_gene: NA; abundance: NA; CDR3nt: TGTGCCATCAGTGAATGGGGGGACTATGGCTACACCTTC; CDR3aa: CAISEWGDYGYTF
j_gene: TRBJ2-1; v_gene: TRBV7-2; d_gene: TRBD1; abundance: few; CDR3nt: TGTGCCAGCAGCCATGGGACAGCCTCCTACAATGAGCAGTTCTTC; CDR3aa: CASSHGTASYNEQFF
j_gene: TRBJ1-1; v_gene: TRBV3-1; d_gene: NA; abundance: many; CDR3nt: TGTGCCAGCAGCCAGCGTGACAGGAGCACTGAAGCTTTCTTT; CDR3aa: CASSQRDRSTEAFF
j_gene: TRBJ2-2; v_gene: TRBV28; d_gene: NA; abundance: many; CDR3nt: TGTGCCAGCAGTTTAGGCGGGCCCACCGGGGAGCTGTTTTTT; CDR3aa: CASSLGGPTGELFF
j_gene: TRBJ2-3; v_gene: TRBV18; d_gene: TRBD2; abundance: many; CDR3nt: TGTGCCAGCTCACCCGCCGCGGGAGGGCCAGATACGCAGTATTTT; CDR3aa: CASSPAAGGPDTQYF
j_gene: TRBJ1-5; v_gene: TRBV5-1; d_gene: TRBD1; abundance: many; CDR3nt: TGCGCCAGCAGCACCGGACAGGTCAATCAGCCCCAGCATTTT; CDR3aa: CASSTGQVNQPQHF
j_gene: TRBJ2-7; v_gene: TRBV24-1; d_gene: TRBD1; abundance: NA; CDR3nt: TGTGCCACCAGTGATCCGGGACAGGACAGTGGCGAGCAGTACTTC; CDR3aa: CATSDPGQDSGEQYF
j_gene: TRBJ1-5; v_gene: TRBV2; d_gene: NA; abundance: many; CDR3nt: TGTGCCAGCAGTGACGAAAATCAGCCCCAGCATTTT; CDR3aa: CASSDENQPQHF
j_gene: TRBJ2-4; v_gene: TRBV20-1; d_gene: TRBD2; abundance: few; CDR3nt: TGCAGTGCTAGGGGACTAGCGGACTTAGCCAAAAACATTCAGTACTTC; CDR3aa: CSARGLADLAKNIQYF
j_gene: TRBJ2-5; v_gene: TRBV7-2; d_gene: TRBD1; abundance: many; CDR3nt: TGTGCCAGCAGCTCCCGGACAGGGTTCATGCAGACCCAGTACTTC; CDR3aa: CASSSRTGFMQTQYF
j_gene: TRBJ1-4; v_gene: TRBV5-1; d_gene: TRBD1; abundance: many; CDR3nt: TGCGCCAGCAGCTTTACAGGGGGAACGGATGAAAAACTGTTTTTT; CDR3aa: CASSFTGGTDEKLFF
j_gene: TRBJ2-1; v_gene: TRBV20-1; d_gene: TRBD2; abundance: once; CDR3nt: TGCAGTGCTAGAGGGCGGGAGGGCCACAATGAGCAGTTCTTC; CDR3aa: CSARGREGHNEQFF
j_gene: TRBJ2-5; v_gene: TRBV5-4; d_gene: NA; abundance: many; CDR3nt: TGTGCCAGCAGCTTGCGGCGAGGGAGGGAGACCCAGTACTTC; CDR3aa: CASSLRRGRETQYF
j_gene: TRBJ2-1; v_gene: TRBV25-1; d_gene: NA; abundance: few; CDR3nt: TGTGCCAGCAGTGAATTTAAAGTTCACAATGAGCAGTTCTTC; CDR3aa: CASSEFKVHNEQFF
j_gene: TRBJ2-5; v_gene: TRBV13; d_gene: NA; abundance: few; CDR3nt: TGTGCCAGCAGCCTGGGGGACAGGGAGATATTAGCGGGAAGGGGAGAGACCCAGTACTTC; CDR3aa: CASSLGDREILAGRGETQYF
j_gene: TRBJ2-7; v_gene: TRBV7-9; d_gene: NA; abundance: few; CDR3nt: TGTGCCAGCAGCTTAGGCATGAACTACGAGCAGTACTTC; CDR3aa: CASSLGMNYEQYF
j_gene: TRBJ1-5; v_gene: TRBV2; d_gene: NA; abundance: few; CDR3nt: TGTGCCAGCAGCCCCCGGGACATCAATCAGCCCCAGCATTTT; CDR3aa: CASSPRDINQPQHF
j_gene: TRBJ2-2; v_gene: TRBV28; d_gene: NA; abundance: many; CDR3nt: TGTGCCAGCAGTTTAAAGAGGGGGGCCGGGGAGCTGTTTTTT; CDR3aa: CASSLKRGAGELFF
j_gene: TRBJ2-7; v_gene: TRBV20-1; d_gene: NA; abundance: few; CDR3nt: TGCAGTGCTAGCTCATTTCAGGGGAAGTCCTACGAGCAGTACTTC; CDR3aa: CSASSFQGKSYEQYF
j_gene: TRBJ1-5; v_gene: TRBV28; d_gene: NA; abundance: many; CDR3nt: TGTGCCAGCAGTTTTAGACAGTCTTATAGCAATCAGCCCCAGCATTTT; CDR3aa: CASSFRQSYSNQPQHF
j_gene: TRBJ2-2; v_gene: TRBV6-1; d_gene: NA; abundance: many; CDR3nt: TGTGCCAGCAGTTCCGGGACCCCCACCGGGGAGCTGTTTTTT; CDR3aa: CASSSGTPTGELFF
j_gene: TRBJ2-7; v_gene: TRBV12-3/TRBV12-4; d_gene: NA; abundance: many; CDR3nt: TGTGCCAGCAGTTTAACGGGGGCCCACGAGCAGTACTTC; CDR3aa: CASSLTGAHEQYF